These 23 T cell receptor beta chains came from one sample sequenced in a study of memory CD4+ T cells and cytomegalovirus serostatus. Single viable CD3+CD4+CD8-CD45RO+ cells were sorted as the memory CD4+ T cells. TCRdb's copy holds only in-frame clones and misses some; the assay was immunoSEQ multiplex PCR. In the table there are some 87,000 clones, roughly 80% of which are singletons. The material sequenced was memory CD4+ T cells from blood. The receptors come from an adult in good health and CMV-seropositive.

The rearrangement joins TRBV9 to TRBJ2-3; tentatively, D is TRBD2 (6 bases). V was trimmed by 0 bases and J by 0 bases, leaving 8 bases between them. CDR3 length: 15 residues. Germline CDR1 reads SGDLS; CDR2 reads YYNGEE. The CDR3 bases are TGTGCCAGCAGCGTAGGTGGGGGGAGCACAGATACGCAGTATTTT. Translated, it gives CASSVGGGSTDTQYF.

This chain links TRBV6-5 with TRBJ1-1; weak D call: TRBD1 (5 bases). The germline V gene has CDR1 MNHEY and CDR2 SVGAGI. CDR3 size: 16 residues. The V gene lost 3 bases and the J gene lost 3 bases, with 17 bases spanning the gap. The CDR3 loop reads CASSYDGIQGDTEAFF. DNA for the CDR3: TGTGCCAGCAGTTATGACGGGATCCAGGGCGACACTGAAGCTTTCTTT.

This sequence joins TRBV20-1 and TRBJ2-5; D may be TRBD2 (5 bases). Germline V CDR1 and CDR2: DFQATT, SNEGSKA (reference sequence). Trimming pared 3 bases from V and 7 bases from J, leaving 9 bases between. The CDR3 consists of 11 residues. The CDR3 DNA sequence: TGCAGTGCTAGGATCCGGGGGACCCAGTACTTC. Residues: CSARIRGTQYF.

A few counts support this clone. This sequence joins TRBV18 and TRBJ2-7; D call uncertain. Looked up from germline, CDR1 is KGHSH and CDR2 is LQKENI. Trimming removed 2 bases from V and 3 bases from J, with 14 bases in between. This CDR3 is built from 15 residues. This CDR3 reads CASSPDLQSSYEQYF. CDR3 in DNA: TGTGCCAGCTCACCAGACCTACAAAGCAGCTACGAGCAGTACTTC.

In DNA form, the CDR3 reads TGTGCCAGCAGTGAGCCGGGGGACGTTCAGCCCCAGCATTTT. Translated, it gives CASSEPGDVQPQHF. V gene TRBV25-1 combines with J gene TRBJ1-5; possible D gene TRBD1, 5 bases. The CDR3 is 14 amino acids. Germline V gives CDR1 MGHDK, CDR2 SYGVNS. Trimming shortened V by 3 bases and J by 6 bases, and 12 bases separated the two germline ends.

V and J are TRBV5-1 and TRBJ1-2; no firm D call. The germline gives CDR1 SGHRS, CDR2 YFSETQ. Trimming stripped 4 bases from V and 4 bases from J, with 14 bases between. The CDR3 covers 14 residues. CDR3 nucleotide sequence: TGCGCCAGCAGCCCCGGCTTGGTTTCCTATGGCTACACCTTC. It yields the protein CASSPGLVSYGYTF.

The chain couples TRBV7-2 to TRBJ1-1, with 10 bases fitting TRBD1. This CDR3 region has 14 residues. V lost 5 bases and J lost 6; bases outside the gene matches: 6. Germline-derived CDR1 and CDR2 are SGHTA and FQGNSA. CDR3 bases: TGTGCCAGCAGCCGGGACAGGGGATGGCCTGAAGCTTTCTTT. Amino acids: CASSRDRGWPEAFF. The complete variable domain, with remaining parts taken from reference TRBV7-2 and TRBJ1-1, reads GAGVSQSPSNKVTEKGKDVELRCDPISGHTALYWYRQSLGQGLEFLIYFQGNSAPDKSGLPSDRFSAERTGGSVSTLTIQRTQQEDSAVYLCASSRDRGWPEAFFGQGTRLTVV.

On this clone: The sample contains more than one DNA sequence encoding this CDR3. J is TRBJ1-1 and V is TRBV7-9; D is ambiguous. The CDR3 covers 14 residues. V was trimmed by 2 bases and J by 0 bases, leaving 7 bases between them. The germline V gene encodes CDR1 SEHNR and CDR2 FQNEAQ (reference sequence). The CDR3: CASSLRQMNTEAFF. The CDR3 bases are TGTGCCAGCAGCTTACGGCAGATGAACACTGAAGCTTTCTTT.

This chain joins TRBV2 and TRBJ1-3; 11 bases align to TRBD1. The V and J ends lost 8 bases and 0 bases, in that order; junction bases with no gene match: 0. Germline CDR1 SNHLY, CDR2 FYNNEI. The CDR3 runs 14 residues. The CDR3 protein is CASGQGASGNTIYF. The DNA for the CDR3 is TGTGCCAGCGGACAGGGGGCCTCTGGAAACACCATATATTTT.

The chain is built from TRBV18 and TRBJ2-7, with 7 bases fitting TRBD2. Looked up from germline, CDR1 is KGHSH and CDR2 is LQKENI. The CDR3 is 12 amino acids. V was clipped by 6 bases and J by 6 bases; unmatched bases: 5. CDR3 protein: CASSTGRGEQYF. Here the CDR3 DNA reads TGTGCCAGCTCCACGGGGAGGGGCGAGCAGTACTTC.

The chain joins TRBV28 to TRBJ2-1; TRBD2 agrees at 12 bases. CDR1 MDHEN and CDR2 SYDVKM come from the germline V gene. This CDR3 contains 15 residues. The trim removed 6 bases at V and 9 bases at J, leaving 9 bases unmatched. Here the CDR3 reads CASSAGLAGISEQFF. CDR3 DNA: TGTGCCAGCAGCGCTGGACTAGCGGGAATTAGTGAGCAGTTCTTC.

This clone turned up a few times. This chain connects TRBV18 to TRBJ1-4, with D maybe TRBD1 (6 bases). Per the germline V gene, CDR1 is KGHSH and CDR2 is LQKENI. This CDR3 spans 16 amino acids. Deletions cut 3 bases from V and 5 bases from J, with 16 bases between. CDR3 amino acids: CASSPPGAGGNEKLFF. The CDR3 bases are TGTGCCAGCTCACCCCCGGGGGCAGGAGGAAATGAAAAACTGTTTTTT. Full variable domain (outside the CDR3, taken from reference TRBV18 and TRBJ1-4): NAGVMQNPRHLVRRRGQEARLRCSPMKGHSHVYWYRQLPEEGLKFMVYLQKENIIDESGMPKERFSAEFPKEGPSILRIQQVVRGDSAAYFCASSPPGAGGNEKLFFGSGTQLSVL.

This clone came up once. V gene TRBV14 combines with J gene TRBJ2-1; 9 positions match TRBD2. This CDR3 is 16 amino acids long. The germline V gene encodes CDR1 SGHDN and CDR2 FVKESK. The junction had 6 bases not matched to a gene; V was cut back by 1 base and J by 5 bases. In nucleotides, the CDR3 is TGTGCCAGCAGCCAAGTTGGCGCGGGAGGGAACAATGAGCAGTTCTTC. Translating gives CASSQVGAGGNNEQFF.

V and J are TRBV7-8 and TRBJ1-1; tentatively, D is TRBD1 (5 bases). Trimming removed 1 base at V and 11 bases at J, with 14 bases between. Germline values: CDR1 SGHVS, CDR2 FQNEAQ. The CDR3 totals 13 residues. The CDR3 sequence: CASSLGEGERAFF. CDR3 nucleotide sequence: TGTGCCAGCAGCTTAGGGGAAGGGGAAAGGGCTTTCTTT.

This clone appeared a single time. The chain couples TRBV28 to TRBJ2-3, with 10 nucleotides matching TRBD1. This CDR3 has 15 residues. Germline CDR1 and CDR2: MDHEN and SYDVKM. Trimming took 6 bases from V and 11 from J; bases not matched to a gene: 14. This CDR3 reads CASSPGQGGWGRQYF. The CDR3 nucleotides are TGTGCCAGCAGCCCCGGACAGGGGGGCTGGGGTAGGCAGTATTTT.

The chain combines TRBV18 with TRBJ2-7; 16 bases agree with TRBD2. The CDR3 contains 18 residues. CDR1 and CDR2 (germline): KGHSH, LQKENI. J was trimmed by 2 bases and V by 3 bases; bases with no gene match: 7. The CDR3 reads CASSPGTSGRARPYEQYF. The CDR3 DNA follows: TGTGCCAGCTCACCCGGGACTAGCGGGAGGGCGCGACCCTACGAGCAGTACTTC.

Here the CDR3 reads CASSRELSTDTQYF. CDR3 bases: TGTGCCAGCTCCCGCGAACTATCCACAGATACGCAGTATTTT. The chain links TRBV6-4 to TRBJ2-3; D not certain. Trimming pared 8 bases from V and 2 bases from J, leaving 14 bases between. Germline assignment: CDR1 MRHNA and CDR2 SNTAGT. The CDR3 totals 14 residues.

In this sample, this clone turned up a few times. The V and J genes are TRBV2 and TRBJ1-2; a weak D match, TRBD1 (5 bases). In germline, CDR1 is SNHLY, CDR2 FYNNEI. The CDR3 totals 12 residues. Trimming left V 6 bases short and J 5 bases short, with 10 bases between. The CDR3 DNA reads TGTGCCAGCAGCAAGCAGGGTTATGGCTACACCTTC. This codes for CASSKQGYGYTF.

The CDR3: CASRRDSPYEQYF. Here the CDR3 DNA reads TGTGCCAGCAGACGGGACAGTCCCTACGAGCAGTACTTC. The rearrangement links TRBV6-5 to TRBJ2-7; TRBD1 matches at 7 bases. Trimming removed 6 bases from V and 2 bases from J; junction bases left unmatched: 4. The CDR3 has 13 residues. The germline V gene has CDR1 MNHEY and CDR2 SVGAGI.

The genes are TRBV15 and TRBJ1-4, with D possibly matching TRBD1 (6 bases). Per germline, CDR1 LNHNV and CDR2 YYDKDF (reference sequence). The CDR3 is made up of 16 amino acids. V lost 0 bases and J 8 bases, leaving 16 bases between the germline ends. The DNA of the CDR3 is TGTGCCACCAGCAGAGATGTGGGGGGCGTGAAGGAAAAACTGTTTTTT. Its translation is CATSRDVGGVKEKLFF. Supplemented by reference TRBV15 and TRBJ1-4, the full variable domain reads DAMVIQNPRYQVTQFGKPVTLSCSQTLNHNVMYWYQQKSSQAPKLLFHYYDKDFNNEADTPDNFQSRRPNTSFCFLDIRSPGLGDTAMYLCATSRDVGGVKEKLFFGSGTQLSVL.

This clone is a singleton in its sample. The chain combines TRBV4-2 with TRBJ1-4; maybe TRBD1 (5 bases). Germline values: CDR1 LGHNA, CDR2 YNFKEQ. The V gene lost 3 bases and the J gene lost 3 bases, with 11 bases spanning the gap. The CDR3 contains 15 residues. The CDR3 sequence is CASSHAGGSNEKLFF. DNA of the CDR3: TGTGCCAGCAGCCACGCCGGGGGGTCTAATGAAAAACTGTTTTTT.

This chain connects TRBV2 to TRBJ2-1; D not resolved. The CDR3 contains 13 residues. Germline CDR1 and CDR2: SNHLY and FYNNEI. Between the trimmed V and J ends, which lost 2 bases and 9 bases, there was a span of 11 bases. This CDR3 reads CASSERERTEQFF. In DNA, the CDR3 is TGTGCCAGCAGTGAAAGGGAACGGACTGAGCAGTTCTTC.

There are a few counts of this clone. The chain combines TRBV25-1 with TRBJ2-3, with D possibly TRBD1 on 5 matching bases. The CDR3 contains 15 residues. Trimming removed 3 bases from V and 2 bases from J, with 12 bases in between. CDR1 is MGHDK, CDR2 SYGVNS, per germline. The CDR3 region is CASSDWTRATDTQYF. The CDR3 bases are TGTGCCAGCAGTGATTGGACAAGAGCCACAGATACGCAGTATTTT. The full variable domain, in which reference TRBV25-1 and TRBJ2-3 provide the parts outside the CDR3, is EADIYQTPRYLVIGTGKKITLECSQTMGHDKMYWYQQDPGMELHLIHYSYGVNSTEKGDLSSESTVSRIRTEHFPLTLESARPSHTSQYLCASSDWTRATDTQYFGPGTRLTVL.